This TCR beta chain was documented in a study of regulatory T cells in long-lasting Graves disease. Study overall: More than 5 years of antithyroid drugs with positive TSH receptor antibodies defined persistent Graves' disease. General study findings and limits: With under 3,500 shared public clonotypes, persistent patients exceeded new patients, who shared about a thousand. Favored gene segments in persistent disease were TRBV28, TRBJ1-2 and TRBJ2-5. Less diverse TCR repertoires were seen in persistent Graves' patients than in newly diagnosed ones.

This clonotype was found many times. The antigen is undetermined. The ends were cut back, 5 bases at V and 10 bases at J, with 20 bases in the middle. The CDR3 loop spans 15 amino acids. The V gene's germline CDR1 is SGHAT and CDR2 FQNNGV. Specified time point: persistent/refractory GD, antithyroid drugs over 5 years with positive TRAb. The TCR library was prepared using RNA isolated from PBMCs. CDR3-region Arm-PCR and iRepertoire HTBI primers produced the TCR beta libraries. TCRdb reprocessed the multiplex PCR reads with MiXCR, giving one entry per CDR3 protein. The sample carries 650,000 to 700,000 distinct CDR3 sequences, around 30% recorded once.

The genes are TRBV11-2 and TRBJ1-4; D is possibly TRBD1 (6 bases). This TCR was sampled from a female donor with Graves disease. Sample: peripheral blood mononuclear cells (PBMCs), taken when the disease was refractory, from a patient treated with antithyroid drugs. CDR3 sequence: CASSMRTARMRKLFF. The CDR3 bases are TGTGCCAGCAGCATGCGGACAGCAAGAATGAGAAAACTGTTTTTT.